This T cell receptor beta chain stems from a study of PD-L1 blockade in urothelial cancer. Study details: Most of the roughly 29 patients were men whose urothelial cancer was bladder-origin. It was at 3 weeks (second dose) and 6 weeks after treatment start that blood was analyzed.

Time point here: peripheral blood 6 weeks after treatment start. On this clone itself: What it binds is not known.

Whole-study results and caveats: Where pretreatment blood TCR clonality fell below the median, better survival was predicted.

Sequencing used immunoSEQ multiplex PCR; TCRdb keeps in-frame clones, though not all of them. Among about 19,000 clones, approximately 83% were seen once, and the ten largest hold roughly 1.7%. This material consisted of PBMCs, taken around atezolizumab (anti-PD-L1) treatment. The sequence was obtained from a man in his fifties with urothelial cancer.

CDR3 coding DNA: TGTGCCAGCAGTTCGCGCTACTCCGGGACAGGGATAGGGGAAGCTTTCTTT. Residues: CASSSRYSGTGIGEAFF. This sequence joins TRBV27 and TRBJ1-1; 9 positions agree with TRBD1. V shed 4 bases and J 8 bases; nucleotides not matched to a gene: 17. This CDR3 contains 17 residues. Germline CDR1 and CDR2: MNHEY and SMNVEV (reference sequence).